These T cell receptor beta chains were read from a single sample in a study of regulatory T cells in long-lasting Graves disease. TCRdb itself ran the multiplex PCR reads through MiXCR, one entry per CDR3 protein. The table records 300,000 to 400,000 distinct CDR3 sequences, 15% to 20% of them present only once. Here the sequenced sample was peripheral blood mononuclear cells (PBMCs), taken at new diagnosis, from a patient treated with antithyroid drugs. These receptor sequences come from a female donor with Graves disease. CDR3s include the opening cysteine and the closing phenylalanine or tryptophan. D genes are given only for firm matches. Expanded clones get a size class; other rows say once, few or many, or leave the size out.

j_gene: TRBJ2-3; abundance: many; v_gene: TRBV20-1; d_gene: NA; CDR3aa: CSADSDSTDTQYF; CDR3nt: TGCAGTGCTGACTCAGACAGCACAGATACGCAGTATTTT
j_gene: TRBJ2-5; abundance: few; v_gene: TRBV6-5; d_gene: NA; CDR3aa: CASSYSASGDETQYF; CDR3nt: TGTGCCAGCAGTTACTCGGCCTCGGGGGACGAGACCCAGTACTTC
j_gene: TRBJ2-7; abundance: many; v_gene: TRBV7-9; d_gene: TRBD1; CDR3aa: CASSGDRVTYEQYF; CDR3nt: TGTGCCAGCAGCGGGGACAGGGTCACCTACGAGCAGTACTTC
j_gene: TRBJ2-7; abundance: NA; v_gene: TRBV30; d_gene: NA; CDR3aa: CAWTNKERGSSYEQYF; CDR3nt: TGTGCCTGGACCAATAAGGAAAGGGGGTCGTCCTACGAGCAGTACTTC
j_gene: TRBJ1-6; abundance: few; v_gene: TRBV9; d_gene: TRBD1; CDR3aa: CASSTGGSSYNSPLHF; CDR3nt: TGTGCCAGCAGCACAGGGGGGAGCTCCTATAATTCACCCCTCCACTTT
j_gene: TRBJ2-4; abundance: few; v_gene: TRBV13; d_gene: NA; CDR3aa: CASSKDQGDTQNIQYF; CDR3nt: TGTGCCAGCAGCAAAGATCAGGGAGACACGCAAAACATTCAGTACTTC
j_gene: TRBJ2-3; abundance: many; v_gene: TRBV27; d_gene: NA; CDR3aa: CASSPLGDTQYF; CDR3nt: TGTGCCAGCAGCCCGCTCGGGGATACGCAGTATTTT
j_gene: TRBJ2-1; abundance: few; v_gene: TRBV28; d_gene: TRBD2; CDR3aa: CASSLPGLAQFF; CDR3nt: TGTGCCAGCAGTTTACCGGGACTAGCGCAGTTCTTC
j_gene: TRBJ2-2; abundance: NA; v_gene: TRBV12-3/TRBV12-4; d_gene: NA; CDR3aa: CASPNFGGTANTGELFF; CDR3nt: TGTGCCAGCCCAAACTTTGGGGGGACAGCGAACACCGGGGAGCTGTTTTTT
j_gene: TRBJ2-1; abundance: many; v_gene: TRBV6-1; d_gene: TRBD2; CDR3aa: CASRNVGTSGRSTGNEQFF; CDR3nt: TGTGCCAGCAGGAACGTCGGGACTAGCGGGAGGAGTACGGGAAATGAGCAGTTCTTC
j_gene: TRBJ1-2; abundance: many; v_gene: TRBV7-9; d_gene: TRBD1; CDR3aa: CASTPLVWGQGAQGGYGYTF; CDR3nt: TGTGCCAGCACCCCTTTAGTCTGGGGACAGGGGGCGCAGGGAGGCTATGGCTACACCTTC
j_gene: TRBJ2-5; abundance: NA; v_gene: TRBV24-1; d_gene: NA; CDR3aa: CATSDFWDGQETQYF; CDR3nt: TGTGCCACCAGTGATTTCTGGGACGGCCAAGAGACCCAGTACTTC
j_gene: TRBJ2-7; abundance: many; v_gene: TRBV11-3; d_gene: NA; CDR3aa: CASSGPGPLSPYEQYF; CDR3nt: TGTGCCAGCAGCGGACCCGGTCCTCTCTCCCCCTACGAGCAGTACTTC
j_gene: TRBJ2-7; abundance: NA; v_gene: TRBV5-4; d_gene: NA; CDR3aa: CASKQGTDAYEQYF; CDR3nt: TGTGCCAGCAAACAAGGGACTGATGCCTACGAGCAGTACTTC
j_gene: TRBJ2-3; abundance: few; v_gene: TRBV9; d_gene: NA; CDR3aa: CASSVGEDTQYF; CDR3nt: TGTGCCAGCAGCGTAGGGGAAGATACGCAGTATTTT
j_gene: TRBJ2-4; abundance: many; v_gene: TRBV12-3/TRBV12-4; d_gene: TRBD2; CDR3aa: CASSFRFRLAGTLGAKNIQYF; CDR3nt: TGTGCCAGCAGTTTTCGGTTTCGGCTAGCGGGCACCCTGGGGGCCAAAAACATTCAGTACTTC
j_gene: TRBJ2-4; abundance: NA; v_gene: TRBV29-1; d_gene: NA; CDR3aa: CSVESGAKNIQYF; CDR3nt: TGCAGCGTTGAATCGGGGGCCAAAAACATTCAGTACTTC
j_gene: TRBJ2-3; abundance: many; v_gene: TRBV6-1; d_gene: NA; CDR3aa: CASSGPTDTQYF; CDR3nt: TGTGCCAGCAGCGGCCCCACAGATACGCAGTATTTT
j_gene: TRBJ1-6; abundance: few; v_gene: TRBV25-1; d_gene: NA; CDR3aa: CASSEWGFGQGTYNSPLHF; CDR3nt: TGTGCCAGCAGTGAGTGGGGATTTGGCCAAGGAACCTATAATTCACCCCTCCACTTT
j_gene: TRBJ2-7; abundance: many; v_gene: TRBV27; d_gene: TRBD2; CDR3aa: CASRLAGVGEQYF; CDR3nt: TGTGCCAGCAGGCTAGCGGGTGTGGGGGAGCAGTACTTC
j_gene: TRBJ1-5; abundance: few; v_gene: TRBV10-3; d_gene: TRBD1; CDR3aa: CAIREGQVNQPQHF; CDR3nt: TGTGCCATCAGGGAAGGACAGGTCAATCAGCCCCAGCATTTT
j_gene: TRBJ1-6; abundance: many; v_gene: TRBV6-2/TRBV6-3; d_gene: TRBD1; CDR3aa: CASSSVQGTRSPLHF; CDR3nt: TGTGCCAGCAGTTCCGTACAGGGGACAAGATCACCCCTCCACTTT
j_gene: TRBJ1-1; abundance: many; v_gene: TRBV5-6; d_gene: NA; CDR3aa: CASSLATRNTEAFF; CDR3nt: TGTGCCAGCAGCTTAGCGACAAGGAACACTGAAGCTTTCTTT
j_gene: TRBJ2-5; abundance: many; v_gene: TRBV20-1; d_gene: NA; CDR3aa: CSVFSQETQYF; CDR3nt: TGCAGTGTTTTCAGCCAAGAGACCCAGTACTTC
j_gene: TRBJ2-1; abundance: many; v_gene: TRBV18; d_gene: TRBD2; CDR3aa: CASSPLALGAGAAYNEQFF; CDR3nt: TGTGCCAGCTCACCACTCGCACTAGGAGCGGGAGCTGCCTACAATGAGCAGTTCTTC
j_gene: TRBJ2-3; abundance: many; v_gene: TRBV12-3/TRBV12-4; d_gene: TRBD2; CDR3aa: CATVASGYTDTQYF; CDR3nt: TGTGCCACCGTGGCTAGCGGTTACACAGATACGCAGTATTTT
j_gene: TRBJ2-7; abundance: many; v_gene: TRBV19; d_gene: TRBD1; CDR3aa: CASSRTGAEEQYF; CDR3nt: TGTGCCAGTTCCCGGACAGGAGCGGAGGAGCAGTACTTC
j_gene: TRBJ1-5; abundance: many; v_gene: TRBV10-3; d_gene: NA; CDR3aa: CASSSQYNSNQPQHF; CDR3nt: TGTGCCAGCTCGAGCCAGTACAATAGCAATCAGCCCCAGCATTTT
j_gene: TRBJ2-5; abundance: many; v_gene: TRBV18; d_gene: NA; CDR3aa: CASSPPRAVETQYF; CDR3nt: TGTGCCAGCTCACCACCCAGGGCTGTGGAGACCCAGTACTTC
j_gene: TRBJ1-2; abundance: many; v_gene: TRBV20-1; d_gene: NA; CDR3aa: CSASKGQNYGYTF; CDR3nt: TGCAGTGCTAGCAAAGGACAGAACTATGGCTACACCTTC
j_gene: TRBJ1-5; abundance: many; v_gene: TRBV27; d_gene: TRBD1; CDR3aa: CASRVGTGVGNQPQHF; CDR3nt: TGTGCCAGCCGGGTGGGGACAGGGGTGGGCAATCAGCCCCAGCATTTT
j_gene: TRBJ1-1; abundance: many; v_gene: TRBV3-1; d_gene: NA; CDR3aa: CASSVGLTEAFF; CDR3nt: TGTGCCAGCAGCGTCGGCCTCACTGAAGCTTTCTTT
j_gene: TRBJ2-3; abundance: NA; v_gene: TRBV24-1; d_gene: NA; CDR3aa: CATRDGFTDTQYF; CDR3nt: TGTGCCACCCGGGACGGTTTCACAGATACGCAGTATTTT
j_gene: TRBJ2-7; abundance: few; v_gene: TRBV5-5; d_gene: NA; CDR3aa: CASSLGWGSSYEQYF; CDR3nt: TGTGCCAGCAGCTTGGGGTGGGGCAGCTCCTACGAGCAGTACTTC
j_gene: TRBJ1-6; abundance: many; v_gene: TRBV11-2; d_gene: TRBD1; CDR3aa: CASKQQGNNSPLYF; CDR3nt: TGTGCCAGCAAACAACAGGGGAACAATTCACCCCTCTACTTT